This T cell receptor (beta chain) emerged from a study of blood T cell repertoires in COVID-19. Study-level background: Both acute and convalescent COVID-19 samples were obtained from the United States, Italy and Spain. PBMCs, B-cell-depleted T cells, or T cells provided the cDNA or gDNA that made up the material.

Original handling: By means of reference gene primer amplification, nucleated cell counts were estimated. Repertoires were generated with immunoSEQ multiplex PCR, while TCRdb's copy carries only in-frame clones and drops some. V, J and clone size reflect that table, while D and trimming were determined from the DNA. The table records roughly 81,000 clones, about 88% of them present only once. The CDR3 sequence is 13 residues long. With 1 base removed from V and 0 bases from J, the gap between germline ends came to 4 bases. In germline, CDR1 is SGHKS, CDR2 YYEKEE (reference sequence). Input material: peripheral blood. The V gene is TRBV5-5, the J gene TRBJ1-1; D is ambiguous. This clonotype originated in a man aged 35-49 years with acute or convalescent COVID-19. The CDR3 bases are TGTGCCAGCAGCTTGTATCTGAACACTGAAGCTTTCTTT. This translates into CASSLYLNTEAFF.